This paragraph covers one TCR beta chain sequence. The sample is drawn from a study of blood T cells in healthy people across ages. Across the study: There was about one barcoded beta molecule captured by template switching per two T cells.

In germline, CDR1 is SGHTA, CDR2 FQGNSA. This CDR3 has 14 residues. The germline V and J ends were trimmed by 3 bases and 14 bases, with 20 bases remaining between them. It was with a sample-barcoded 5' primer and a J-beta primer mix that a second PCR of roughly 7 to 12 cycles was run. TCRdb fed the 5' RACE reads into MiXCR, producing one record per CDR3 protein. The table lists fewer than 800,000 distinct CDR3 sequences, around a quarter of them singletons. This sample was also put to use in a study of T cells of mothers and their children. That study adds: Thymic selection shapes TCR recombination output similarly in related and unrelated pairs.

Material for sequencing was blood. The TCR originated in a boy aged 5-17 years in good health. This rearrangement joins TRBV7-2 to TRBJ2-1, with a possible D match to TRBD2 (6 bases). This CDR3 reads CASSFQRPGSDKFF. The CDR3 DNA sequence: TGTGCCAGCAGCTTCCAACGACCCGGGAGCGACAAGTTCTTC. Drawing the rest from reference TRBV7-2 and TRBJ2-1, the complete variable domain is GAGVSQSPSNKVTEKGKDVELRCDPISGHTALYWYRQSLGQGLEFLIYFQGNSAPDKSGLPSDRFSAERTGGSVSTLTIQRTQQEDSAVYLCASSFQRPGSDKFFGPGTRLTVL.